These 8 T cell receptor beta chains were sequenced from one sample in a study of T cell responses to AZD1222 COVID-19 vaccine. Here immunoSEQ multiplex PCR was the method, and the copy in TCRdb shows in-frame clones only, minus some. The table lists 150,000 or so clones, about 92% of them singletons. Sequences were derived from peripheral blood, sampled 28 days after the second AZD1222 dose. The receptors were gathered from an adult who received the AZD1222 COVID-19 vaccine.

The rearrangement links TRBV29-1 to TRBJ1-3; D call uncertain. This CDR3 region has 14 residues. Trimming took 7 bases from V and 4 from J, leaving 17 bases between them. Germline CDR1 SQVTM, CDR2 ANQGSEA. This chain's CDR3 is CSAQVSGAGNTIYF. In nucleotides, the CDR3 is TGCAGCGCCCAGGTCTCGGGAGCGGGAAACACCATATATTTT.

This chain links TRBV12-3 or TRBV12-4 with TRBJ2-1; 8 bases match TRBD1. This CDR3 is built from 13 residues. V was clipped by 5 bases and J by 13 bases; unmatched bases: 10. This CDR3 is CASSREQGGPQFF. DNA for the CDR3: TGTGCCAGCAGTCGGGAACAGGGGGGCCCCCAGTTCTTC.

The V gene is TRBV4-1, the J gene TRBJ1-3, with 7 positions matching TRBD1. The V gene's germline CDR1 is MGHRA and CDR2 YSYEKL. This CDR3 is 15 amino acids long. V dropped 3 bases and J dropped 2; count of bases not matched to a gene: 4. The CDR3 DNA reads TGCGCCAGCAGCCAGCAAGACAGGGCTGGAAACACCATATATTTT. It encodes CASSQQDRAGNTIYF.

V is TRBV7-9 and J is TRBJ2-5; D possibly corresponds to TRBD1 (6 bases). The CDR3 covers 14 residues. Germline CDR1 is SEHNR and CDR2 is FQNEAQ (reference sequence). V was trimmed by 3 bases and J by 5 bases, leaving 13 bases between them. DNA of the CDR3: TGTGCCAGCAGCTTTTCTGGGGGCGGCGAGACCCAGTACTTC. Its translation: CASSFSGGGETQYF. The whole variable domain, filled in from reference TRBV7-9 and TRBJ2-5, reads DTGVSQNPRHKITKRGQNVTFRCDPISEHNRLYWYRQTLGQGPEFLTYFQNEAQLEKSRLLSDRFSAERPKGSFSTLEIQRTEQGDSAMYLCASSFSGGGETQYFGPGTRLLVL.

This chain links TRBV7-9 with TRBJ2-7, with 12 bases matching TRBD1. The germline CDR1 and CDR2 sequences are SEHNR and FQNEAQ (reference sequence). Trimming at V came to 5 bases and at J to 6 bases, leaving 5 bases not matched to a gene. The CDR3 totals 14 residues. This CDR3 is CASSTGQGAVEQYF. CDR3 DNA sequence: TGTGCCAGCAGCACGGGACAGGGGGCAGTCGAGCAGTACTTC.

The chain carries TRBV19 and TRBJ1-4; tentative D call: TRBD1 (6 bases). The V gene's germline CDR1 is LNHDA and CDR2 SQIVND (reference sequence). Trimming cost V 2 bases and J 8 bases, with 15 bases left between them. There are 15 residues in the CDR3. DNA for the CDR3: TGTGCCAGTAGTATACTCAGGGGAGCTTCCGAAAAACTGTTTTTT. Translating it yields CASSILRGASEKLFF.

The rearrangement uses TRBV11-2 and TRBJ2-7; D gene unclear. The V end lost 2 bases, the J end lost 2 bases, and 13 bases lay between the germline ends. The CDR3 is 15 residues long. The germline CDR1 and CDR2 sequences are SGHAT and FQNNGV. DNA for the CDR3: TGTGCCAGCAGCTTAAATCATGGGCCTACCTACGAGCAGTACTTC. This encodes CASSLNHGPTYEQYF. Full variable domain (remainder filled in from reference TRBV11-2 and TRBJ2-7): EAGVAQSPRYKIIEKRQSVAFWCNPISGHATLYWYQQILGQGPKLLIQFQNNGVVDDSQLPKDRFSAERLKGVDSTLKIQPAKLEDSAVYLCASSLNHGPTYEQYFGPGTRLTVT.

The rearrangement joins TRBV3-1 (or the pseudogene TRBV3-2) to TRBJ1-4, with D maybe TRBD1 (6 bases). The CDR3 loop spans 13 amino acids. Per germline, CDR1 LGHDT and CDR2 YNNKEL (reference sequence). V was pared by 3 bases and J by 7 bases, with 9 bases between. CDR3 amino acids: CASSHRGGEKLFF. CDR3 DNA sequence: TGTGCCAGCAGCCACAGGGGAGGTGAAAAACTGTTTTTT.